These 10 T cell receptor beta chains came from one sample sequenced in a study of cytomegalovirus exposure and HLA in healthy donors. Sequenced by immunoSEQ multiplex PCR; TCRdb stores in-frame clones only, minus some. The sample includes 82,000 or so clones, 85% to 95% of them seen just once. Sequences were obtained from PBMCs. These receptors were collected from a man aged 18 to 30 in good health and CMV-seronegative.

This chain joins TRBV5-1 and TRBJ2-7; TRBD1 agrees at 9 bases. The V gene end was trimmed by 5 bases and the J gene end by 3 bases; junction bases not matched to a gene: 3. Germline lookup yields CDR1 SGHRS and CDR2 YFSETQ. The CDR3 length is 13 residues. The CDR3 region has the DNA TGCGCCAGCAGGTCGGGACAGGGCTACGAGCAGTACTTC. Its protein product is CASRSGQGYEQYF.

V gene TRBV6-1 combines with J gene TRBJ2-5; TRBD1 aligns across 8 bases. This CDR3 is built from 13 residues. With 5 bases clipped from V and 5 bases from J, the junction kept 4 bases outside the gene matches. Per germline, CDR1 MNHNS and CDR2 SASEGT. This CDR3 reads CASSRTGLETQYF. Written as DNA, the CDR3 is TGTGCCAGCAGTAGGACAGGGCTGGAGACCCAGTACTTC.

The V gene is TRBV9, the J gene TRBJ2-7; D may be TRBD1 (5 bases). Trimming removed 3 bases from V and 3 bases from J, with 16 bases in between. CDR3 length: 15 residues. Germline V gene sequence: CDR1 SGDLS, CDR2 YYNGEE. The CDR3, as DNA: TGTGCCAGCAGCGAGACCTCAGGGCACCTCTACGAGCAGTACTTC. Amino acid sequence: CASSETSGHLYEQYF.

V usage is TRBV7-2 and J usage is TRBJ1-5; D perhaps matches TRBD1 (5 bases). Germline V gene lookup returns CDR1 SGHTA and CDR2 FQGNSA. This CDR3 comprises 12 residues. Trimming took off 8 bases at V and 7 bases at J, with 12 bases between the two ends. CDR3 region: CASGAINQPQHF. The CDR3 DNA follows: TGTGCCAGCGGGGCGATCAACCAGCCCCAGCATTTT.

This chain connects TRBV7-2 to TRBJ2-7; D is possibly TRBD2 (6 bases). This CDR3 spans 14 amino acids. Germline loops: CDR1 SGHTA, CDR2 FQGNSA. With 3 bases removed from V and 4 bases from J, the gap between germline ends came to 13 bases. The CDR3 DNA reads TGTGCCAGCAGCTTTCTGGGGGGATGGTACGAGCAGTACTTC. Translation: CASSFLGGWYEQYF.

Turning to this clone: The junction differs from germline at one of its ends, possibly a read error. V is TRBV7-7 and J is TRBJ2-1; 8 bases are shared with TRBD1. CDR3 size: 15 residues. The germline V gene encodes CDR1 SSHAT and CDR2 FNYEAQ (reference sequence). The CDR3 DNA follows: TGTGCTAGCAGCTTAGGACAGGGAACCTACAATGAGCAGTTCTTC. This encodes CASSLGQGTYNEQFF.

CDR3 sequence (DNA): TGTGCCAGCAGTTACTCTTGGACAGGGGATGGCTACACCTTC. Translation: CASSYSWTGDGYTF. The chain employs TRBV6-6 and TRBJ1-2, with 9 bases identical to TRBD1. Trimming cost V 0 bases and J 6 bases; bases outside gene matches: 2. The CDR3 length is 14 residues. Germline V CDR1 and CDR2: MNHNY, SVGAGI (reference sequence).

This sequence joins TRBV6-5 and TRBJ1-5; tentatively, D is TRBD1 (5 bases). V gave up 9 bases and J gave up 0 bases, with 15 bases separating them. Germline assignment: CDR1 MNHEY and CDR2 SVGAGI. The CDR3 consists of 15 residues. This chain's CDR3 is CASQPRGNSNQPQHF. The CDR3 nucleotides read TGTGCCAGTCAGCCTCGGGGGAATAGCAATCAGCCCCAGCATTTT.

This chain uses TRBV25-1 with TRBJ1-2; 10 nucleotides align to TRBD1. This CDR3 has 12 residues. Germline assignment: CDR1 MGHDK and CDR2 SYGVNS. Germline trimming cut 4 bases from V and 7 bases from J; bases unmatched to any gene: 0. The CDR3: CASSGDRGGYTF. The CDR3 bases are TGTGCCAGCAGTGGGGACAGGGGTGGCTACACCTTC.

Comments on this clone: This CDR3 is also generated by other DNA sequences in the sample. The rearrangement uses TRBV7-9 and TRBJ1-2; 7 bases are a match to TRBD1. The CDR3 is 13 residues long. The germline CDR1 and CDR2 sequences are SEHNR and FQNEAQ (reference sequence). Losses at the gene ends were 3 bases for V and 4 bases for J; bases not matched to a gene: 2. The CDR3 DNA is TGTGCCAGCAGCTTGGGACAGATCTATGGCTACACCTTC. Its protein product is CASSLGQIYGYTF.